Detailed here is one T cell receptor beta chain. Its target is unknown. The sample comes from a study of cytomegalovirus exposure and HLA in healthy donors. General observations from the study: A few chains tied to CMV proved CMV antigen-specific in vitro. An observed cluster of highly shared sequence variants was recorded as a likely sequencing artifact. Per a prior analysis, the majority of TCR beta V segments were productive roughly 87% or roughly 30% of the time. The authors listed roughly 150 TCR beta chains as cytomegalovirus-associated.

Primers for the PCR totalled 60 Vbeta and 13 Jbeta. Sequencing was performed with immunoSEQ multiplex PCR; in TCRdb, only in-frame clones are kept and a portion is missing. Its table records about 110,000 clones. The CDR3 consists of 13 residues. The V and J ends lost 6 bases and 6 bases, in that order; junction bases with no gene match: 2. Germline V CDR1 and CDR2: SNHLY, FYNNEI. The rearrangement uses TRBV2 and TRBJ1-2, with 12 bases fitting TRBD1. The material sequenced was PBMCs. This TCR was recovered from a man aged 50-59 years in good health and CMV-seronegative. DNA of the CDR3: TGTGCCAGCAGGGGACAGGGGGCGCATGGCTACACCTTC. Translating gives CASRGQGAHGYTF.